These 30 T cell receptor beta chains were all obtained from the same sample, sequenced in a study of blood T cell repertoires in COVID-19. The assay was immunoSEQ multiplex PCR, and TCRdb's table has in-frame clones only and misses some. The sample yields about 240,000 clones, roughly four fifths seen once. Specimen: peripheral blood. These TCRs come from a woman of 80 years or more with acute or convalescent COVID-19.

V is TRBV12-5 and J is TRBJ1-3; the D gene is possibly TRBD1 (5 bases). Trimming removed 3 bases at V and 4 bases at J, with 16 bases between. The CDR3 consists of 16 residues. CDR1 is LGHNT and CDR2 is FRNRAP in the germline V gene. The CDR3 loop is CASGFEIGTGGNTIYF. The CDR3 DNA sequence: TGTGCTAGTGGTTTTGAGATCGGGACTGGGGGAAACACCATATATTTT. The full variable domain, in which reference TRBV12-5 and TRBJ1-3 provide the parts outside the CDR3, is DARVTQTPRHKVTEMGQEVTMRCQPILGHNTVFWYRQTMMQGLELLAYFRNRAPLDDSGMPKDRFSAEMPDATLATLKIQPSEPRDSAVYFCASGFEIGTGGNTIYFGEGSWLTVV.

The chain employs TRBV19 and TRBJ2-1; 9 bases align to TRBD1. Germline V gene lookup returns CDR1 LNHDA and CDR2 SQIVND (reference sequence). Trimming cost V 5 bases and J 6 bases; bases outside gene matches: 14. The CDR3 length is 17 residues. The CDR3 DNA reads as TGTGCCAGTAGTCGACGGGGGCCGGGACAGGGCTTCAATGAGCAGTTCTTC. Residues: CASSRRGPGQGFNEQFF.

This rearrangement joins TRBV12-3 or TRBV12-4 to TRBJ2-1; D is unclear. The V gene lost 5 bases and the J gene lost 4 bases, with 3 bases spanning the gap. The CDR3 has 11 amino acids. CDR3: CASSLYNEQFF. As DNA, the CDR3 is TGTGCCAGCAGTCTATACAATGAGCAGTTCTTC.

The rearrangement joins TRBV5-1 to TRBJ2-7, with 12 bases lining up with TRBD1. The CDR3 loop spans 15 amino acids. V lost 4 bases to trimming and J lost 3 bases; unmatched junction nucleotides: 5. Germline V gives CDR1 SGHRS, CDR2 YFSETQ. The CDR3 is CASSPGTGGSYEQYF. CDR3 DNA sequence: TGCGCCAGCAGCCCTGGGACAGGGGGCAGCTACGAGCAGTACTTC. The full variable domain, completed using reference TRBV5-1 and TRBJ2-7, is KAGVTQTPRYLIKTRGQQVTLSCSPISGHRSVSWYQQTPGQGLQFLFEYFSETQRNKGNFPGRFSGRQFSNSRSEMNVSTLELGDSALYLCASSPGTGGSYEQYFGPGTRLTVT.

This chain uses TRBV7-3 with TRBJ1-1, with unresolved D. The CDR3 length is 13 residues. CDR1 and CDR2 (germline): SGHTA, FQGTGA. Trimming took 7 bases from V and 3 from J, leaving 12 bases between them. CDR3 amino acids: CASMERPDTEAFF. CDR3 nucleotides: TGTGCCAGCATGGAGAGGCCAGACACTGAAGCTTTCTTT.

This sequence joins TRBV5-6 and TRBJ1-6, with TRBD1 matching 7 bases. Germline lookup yields CDR1 SGHDT and CDR2 YYEEEE. J gave up 9 bases and V 2 bases, and 11 bases lay outside the gene matches. The CDR3 covers 16 residues. The CDR3 DNA follows: TGTGCCAGCAGCTTTGGTTCCGGGACAGAAGGTTCACCCCTCCACTTT. This gives the protein CASSFGSGTEGSPLHF.

The rearrangement links TRBV11-3 to TRBJ2-3, with D perhaps TRBD1 (6 bases). V dropped 5 bases and J dropped 1 base, with 10 bases sitting between them. CDR3 size: 14 residues. CDR1 and CDR2 (germline): SGHNT, YENEEA. CDR3 protein: CASSLRQGTDTQYF. The CDR3 DNA reads TGTGCCAGCAGCCTCAGACAGGGCACAGATACGCAGTATTTT.

The J gene is TRBJ2-7, the V gene TRBV3-1 (or the pseudogene TRBV3-2), with 7 nucleotides matching TRBD2. Looked up from germline, CDR1 is LGHDT and CDR2 is YNNKEL (reference sequence). The CDR3 totals 14 residues. With V trimmed by 4 bases and J by 0 bases, 3 bases remained unmatched. CDR3: CASSLRDYSYEQYF. CDR3 DNA: TGTGCCAGCAGCCTCCGGGACTACTCCTACGAGCAGTACTTC.

The rearrangement joins TRBV18 to TRBJ2-5; the match to TRBD2 covers 8 bases. From germline, CDR1 is KGHSH and CDR2 LQKENI. The CDR3 has 21 amino acids. Losses at the gene ends were 1 base for V and 3 bases for J; bases not matched to a gene: 22. In nucleotides, the CDR3 is TGTGCCAGCTCACCACTTGGGCCACACGCGGCACGCGGGGGGATGAAAGAGACCCAGTACTTC. This translates into CASSPLGPHAARGGMKETQYF.

The genes are TRBV19 and TRBJ2-3; D may be TRBD2 (5 bases). This CDR3 contains 16 residues. Per germline, CDR1 LNHDA and CDR2 SQIVND (reference sequence). V was pared by 2 bases and J by 1 base, with 13 bases between. The DNA for the CDR3 is TGTGCCAGTAGTATATTGTCTAGCACAGGCACAGATACGCAGTATTTT. Protein sequence: CASSILSSTGTDTQYF.

A single count supports this clone. The chain carries TRBV2 and TRBJ2-3, with D perhaps matching TRBD1 (6 bases). With 3 bases removed from V and 2 bases from J, the gap between germline ends came to 9 bases. Germline V CDR1 and CDR2: SNHLY, FYNNEI. The CDR3 runs to 14 residues. This CDR3 is CASSDSGATDTQYF. In DNA, the CDR3 is TGTGCCAGCAGTGACTCAGGGGCCACAGATACGCAGTATTTT. The complete variable domain, with remaining parts taken from reference TRBV2 and TRBJ2-3, reads EPEVTQTPSHQVTQMGQEVILRCVPISNHLYFYWYRQILGQKVEFLVSFYNNEISEKSEIFDDQFSVERPDGSNFTLKIRSTKLEDSAMYFCASSDSGATDTQYFGPGTRLTVL.

The J gene is TRBJ2-2, the V gene TRBV5-1; 8 bases fit TRBD1. CDR3 size: 14 residues. Germline CDR1 SGHRS, CDR2 YFSETQ. The V segment lost 6 bases and the J segment 5 bases; nucleotides outside the gene matches: 6. The CDR3: CASTPDRATGELFF. The CDR3 DNA follows: TGCGCCAGCACCCCGGACAGGGCGACCGGGGAGCTGTTTTTT.

In this sample, this clone turned up a few times. The chain recombines TRBV15 with TRBJ1-2, with D possibly being TRBD1 (6 bases). CDR3 length: 18 residues. Germline assignment: CDR1 LNHNV and CDR2 YYDKDF (reference sequence). V was trimmed by 2 bases and J by 0 bases, leaving 19 bases between them. The CDR3 reads CATSRSLTGHAANYGYTF. The CDR3 DNA is TGTGCCACCAGCAGAAGCCTAACGGGACACGCAGCTAACTATGGCTACACCTTC.

The chain carries TRBV5-1 and TRBJ2-2, with 7 nucleotides matching TRBD1. J lost 5 bases, V lost 4 bases, and 8 bases had no gene match. Germline V gene lookup returns CDR1 SGHRS and CDR2 YFSETQ. The CDR3 has 15 residues. The CDR3 nucleotides are TGCGCCAGCAGCCTAACAGGGGAGTGGACCGGGGAGCTGTTTTTT. Amino acids: CASSLTGEWTGELFF.

This sequence joins TRBV25-1 and TRBJ2-4; tentative D call: TRBD1 (5 bases). The V gene lost 0 bases and the J gene lost 7 bases, with 13 bases spanning the gap. In germline, CDR1 is MGHDK, CDR2 SYGVNS. CDR3 size: 15 residues. DNA for the CDR3: TGTGCCAGCAGTGAATATGCGAGGAAGGGGAACATTCAGTACTTC. It yields the protein CASSEYARKGNIQYF.

This sequence joins TRBV6-6 and TRBJ1-1, with a possible D match to TRBD1 (5 bases). This CDR3 is built from 15 residues. V shed 5 bases and J shed 0 bases, with 13 bases lying between them. Per germline, CDR1 MNHNY and CDR2 SVGAGI (reference sequence). The CDR3 region has the DNA TGTGCCAGCAGTCCCGGGGGGTCCATGAACACTGAAGCTTTCTTT. Residues: CASSPGGSMNTEAFF.

The rearrangement uses TRBV2 and TRBJ1-5, with a weak D call TRBD1 (5 bases). V lost 6 bases and J 3 bases, leaving 15 bases between the germline ends. The length of the CDR3 is 15 residues. The germline gives CDR1 SNHLY, CDR2 FYNNEI. The CDR3 spells CASRNRLGDNQPQHF. DNA for the CDR3: TGTGCCAGCAGGAACAGGTTAGGGGACAATCAGCCCCAGCATTTT. The whole variable domain, filled in from reference TRBV2 and TRBJ1-5, reads EPEVTQTPSHQVTQMGQEVILRCVPISNHLYFYWYRQILGQKVEFLVSFYNNEISEKSEIFDDQFSVERPDGSNFTLKIRSTKLEDSAMYFCASRNRLGDNQPQHFGDGTRLSIL.

The rearrangement links TRBV27 to TRBJ1-5; TRBD1 agrees at 8 bases. Trimming cost V 5 bases and J 5 bases; bases outside gene matches: 11. CDR1 MNHEY and CDR2 SMNVEV come from the germline V gene (reference sequence). The CDR3 has 16 amino acids. CDR3 sequence: CASSPLTRGLDQPQHF. CDR3 coding DNA: TGTGCCAGCAGTCCGTTAACCAGGGGGCTAGATCAGCCCCAGCATTTT.

This chain links TRBV27 with TRBJ2-1; 7 positions match TRBD2. The CDR3 spans 14 residues. Germline values: CDR1 MNHEY, CDR2 SMNVEV (reference sequence). V gave up 4 bases and J gave up 8 bases; unmatched junction bases: 8. As DNA, the CDR3 is TGTGCCAGCAGTTCCCTGGGGAGGGATGATGAGCAGTTCTTC. Protein: CASSSLGRDDEQFF.

The chain couples TRBV5-4 to TRBJ2-2; 12 positions agree with TRBD2. The CDR3 loop spans 19 amino acids. The germline gives CDR1 SGHNT, CDR2 YYREEE (reference sequence). V trimming: 0 bases; J trimming: 4 bases; junction bases outside the gene matches: 10. The CDR3 DNA follows: TGTGCCAGCAGCTTGGAAGGGCTAGCGGGGGGGCCGTCCACCGGGGAGCTGTTTTTT. Translation: CASSLEGLAGGPSTGELFF.

The chain joins TRBV5-1 to TRBJ2-3; D perhaps matches TRBD2 (5 bases). CDR1 SGHRS and CDR2 YFSETQ come from the germline V gene. The germline V and J ends were trimmed by 1 base and 4 bases, with 10 bases remaining between them. CDR3 length: 14 residues. The DNA of the CDR3 is TGCGCCAGCAGCTTGAACGGGGTGCCAGATACGCAGTATTTT. Protein product: CASSLNGVPDTQYF.

The CDR3 sequence is CSGEQGTNTEAFF. DNA of the CDR3: TGCAGCGGGGAACAGGGTACGAACACTGAAGCTTTCTTT. This sequence joins TRBV29-1 and TRBJ1-1, with a possible D match to TRBD1 (6 bases). CDR3 length equals 13 residues. The germline CDR1 and CDR2 sequences are SQVTM and ANQGSEA. Trimming left V 7 bases short and J 1 base short, with 13 bases between.

The rearrangement uses TRBV6-5 and TRBJ1-6; TRBD1 aligns across 7 bases. Germline loops: CDR1 MNHEY, CDR2 SVGAGI. The CDR3 has 15 amino acids. Trimming took 6 bases from V and 2 from J; bases not matched to a gene: 4. CDR3 in DNA: TGTGCCAGCAGGACAGGGAACCCCTATAATTCACCCCTCCACTTT. Protein: CASRTGNPYNSPLHF.

The chain uses TRBV27 and TRBJ1-6; 10 bases map to TRBD1. The V and J ends lost 3 bases and 7 bases, in that order; junction bases with no gene match: 3. Germline V gene lookup returns CDR1 MNHEY and CDR2 SMNVEV (reference sequence). The CDR3 sequence is 15 residues long. The CDR3 is CASSFGQGGNSPLHF. In DNA form, the CDR3 reads TGTGCCAGCAGTTTTGGACAGGGGGGAAATTCACCCCTCCACTTT.

This clone was found once. The J gene is TRBJ1-2, the V gene TRBV6-6; tentative D call: TRBD1 (5 bases). Trimming pared 4 bases from V and 3 bases from J, leaving 9 bases between. The CDR3 covers 13 residues. CDR1 and CDR2 (germline): MNHNY, SVGAGI (reference sequence). The chain's CDR3 is CASSFQGDYGYTF. In nucleotides, the CDR3 is TGTGCCAGCAGTTTTCAGGGCGACTATGGCTACACCTTC.

The chain is built from TRBV11-2 and TRBJ2-7, with D maybe TRBD2 (5 bases). The length of the CDR3 is 15 residues. Germline CDR1 reads SGHAT; CDR2 reads FQNNGV. Trimming removed 1 base from V and 1 base from J, with 11 bases in between. The CDR3 nucleotides are TGTGCCAGCAGCTTAGCGGACTTGCTGTCCTACGAGCAGTACTTC. Amino acids: CASSLADLLSYEQYF.

The chain couples TRBV7-9 to TRBJ2-3, with TRBD2 identical over 11 bases. This CDR3 contains 17 residues. With V trimmed by 2 bases and J by 4 bases, 8 bases remained unmatched. CDR1 is SEHNR, CDR2 FQNEAQ, per germline (reference sequence). The CDR3 region has the DNA TGTGCCAGCAGCTTAACGCTAGCGGGGGGCCCTTCAGATACGCAGTATTTT. This translates into CASSLTLAGGPSDTQYF. Supplemented by reference TRBV7-9 and TRBJ2-3, the full variable domain reads DTGVSQNPRHKITKRGQNVTFRCDPISEHNRLYWYRQTLGQGPEFLTYFQNEAQLEKSRLLSDRFSAERPKGSFSTLEIQRTEQGDSAMYLCASSLTLAGGPSDTQYFGPGTRLTVL.

The chain is built from TRBV9 and TRBJ2-1; 15 bases map to TRBD2. The CDR3 is made up of 16 amino acids. The germline V gene encodes CDR1 SGDLS and CDR2 YYNGEE. V was pared by 4 bases and J by 9 bases, with 8 bases of the junction left unmatched. The CDR3 DNA is TGTGCCAGCAGCTACAGGACTAGCGGGGGGGCCAGTGAGCAGTTCTTC. Amino acids: CASSYRTSGGASEQFF.

The rearrangement links TRBV12-3 or TRBV12-4 to TRBJ1-5; unclear D gene. V gave up 8 bases and J gave up 0 bases, with 8 bases separating them. The CDR3 has 13 amino acids. The CDR3 DNA reads as TGTGCCAGCGGACTGTTTAGCAATCAGCCCCAGCATTTT. This gives the protein CASGLFSNQPQHF.

Note on this clone: Sequence at one end of the junction differs from germline and may be a read error. The J gene is TRBJ1-1, the V gene TRBV2; D is unresolved. The CDR3 consists of 14 residues. The germline V gene has CDR1 SNHLY and CDR2 FYNNEI. The chain's CDR3 is CASSEVSGNAEAFF. The CDR3 region has the DNA TGTGCCAGCAGTGAGGTTTCCGGGAACGCTGAAGCTTTCTTT.